Reported below is one T cell receptor beta chain. Only a few counts were recorded for this clone. It has no known antigen specificity. No base qualities exist here, and no much larger clone lies one base off it. The entry originates in a study of cytomegalovirus exposure and HLA in healthy donors (dated by TCRdb to about 2017). Context from the whole study: An earlier analysis of around 600 of the donors reported 250 to 300 Gb of sequence data and approximately 110 million unique TCR beta sequences from 150 million to 200 million T cells. Every discovery cohort repertoire had been produced on one sequencing platform. Five DR-DQ haplotypes were treated as single units for association and clustering because of strong linkage in the cohort. Among the approximately 430 genotyped donors, approximately 76% belonged to the genetic ancestry cluster associated with self-reported Caucasian donors. A later genetic analysis used genome-wide SNP genotypes for about 65% of the 666 donors, treating that subset as a discovery cohort. HLA typing included class I and class II loci at four-digit resolution. The aim of the study was to test whether cataloging public T cell receptors could identify signatures of past pathogen exposure. Rather than using new phenotypic data, the later analysis identified candidate immune exposures from TCR beta sequences and from how often those sequences occurred across donors. To predict cytomegalovirus infection status, the study combined high-throughput TCR immunosequencing, statistical association of individual TCRs with disease status, and machine learning. Typing coverage varied by locus: 629-630 donors for A, B, C, DRB1 and DQB1; 500 to 550 for DQA1; nearly 610 for DPA1; roughly 470 for DPB1. The T cell repertoires of 666 subjects were profiled by immunosequencing and related to cytomegalovirus serostatus. Donor age, sex, ethnicity and CMV serostatus were collected together with the repertoire data. An earlier analysis of about 600 of the donors used high-throughput TCR beta sequencing to judge whether each TCR beta V gene segment behaved as functional or pseudogenic. Across some 400 genotyped donors of the cohort, an average of approximately 240,000 unique TCR beta nucleotide sequences per donor were sequenced, and 15% to 20% of those sequences were non-productive. In addition to the first cohort of hundreds of subjects, a separate validation cohort of 120 different subjects was used. To study patterns of TCR occurrence, a later analysis re-analyzed previously published TCR beta repertoires from 666 donors and added high-resolution HLA genotyping. Roughly 300 gigabases of sequencing data and 75 million to 85 million unique TCR sequences made up an early release that covered 500 to 700 HLA-typed donors. Results the study describes overall, beyond this receptor: Specific HLA alleles were associated with 16,951 TCR beta sequences at a false discovery rate of 0.05 in a later analysis. The study gave a list of around 170 TCR beta chains associated with cytomegalovirus. The authors suggested that the approach could potentially be generalized to other disease states and immunological phenotypes. According to a later genetic analysis, donors in an Asian-associated ancestry cluster had fewer N-insertions in productive TCRs than the roughly 700-donor mean. Because counts were too low, fewer than 20 rarely observed V segments, including chromosome 9 orphons, were excluded from the earlier analysis of 587 of the donors. Strong co-occurrence of HLA alleles, especially DR and DQ, made assigning TCR associations to individual alleles difficult. Because HLA typing was unavailable for some donors at each locus, only the typed subset was used in association tests. While some public TCRs were present in many individuals, most TCR sequences turned up only very rarely across donors. In a later analysis, several top co-occurrence clusters were reported to appear linked to parvovirus B19, influenza, CMV and Epstein-Barr virus. For the cohort, immune exposure information was limited to CMV serostatus. In vitro tests confirmed that a few of the cytomegalovirus-associated TCR beta chains recognize cytomegalovirus antigens. Cytomegalovirus status was reported to be diagnosed by the classifier with high specificity and sensitivity in both the original and validation cohorts. Presence/absence analyses assumed roughly uniform sequencing depth across donors, an assumption that may not hold. In an earlier analysis of roughly 500 of the donors, most TCR beta V segments appeared in productive rearrangements about 90% or about 30% of the time, broadly matching IMGT annotations. Correlated functional status among segregating V segments might be attributable to linkage disequilibrium, but an unknown experimental factor could not be ruled out. Compared with equally common non-associated chains, HLA-associated TCR beta chains in a later analysis were more clonally expanded and had lower generation probabilities. An association between a missense DCLRE1C variant and V-gene and J-gene trimming of TCR beta chains was found in a later genetic analysis and replicated in an independent cohort. A further reported finding was that TCR beta sequences accurately predicted the HLA-A and HLA-B alleles for most subjects in the first cohort. The cohort was sequenced for TCR beta chains only, and without alpha or paired-chain data the features that could be detected were limited. A later analysis found that most CMV-associated TCR beta chains appeared HLA-restricted, with HLA associations seemingly driven largely by CMV exposure. The 87-base-pair reads could not distinguish some IMGT-functional V segments, including TRBV6-2 and TRBV6-3, so those segments were excluded. A group of highly shared sequence variants was considered likely to be a technical artifact of the sequencing pipeline. In a later analysis, TCR association rates were found to vary across HLA loci, with the most associated TCRs seen for DRB1 alleles and the fewest for HLA-C alleles.

In total, approximately 690 healthy bone marrow donors made up the cohort. At the time of sampling, every cohort member was nominally healthy, though immune exposures that went unrecorded were likely present. The donor was CMV seronegative and was included in the group of under 450 seronegative cohort members. Every donor gave a peripheral blood sample, and the peripheral blood mononuclear cells from that sample were used for TCR beta sequencing. Genomic DNA was extracted from the blood cell samples with the Qiagen DNeasy Blood Extraction Kit. The receptor library was made with the immunoSEQ multiplex PCR assay. For the multiplex PCR, a mixture combining 60 forward primers for TCR Vbeta segments and 13 reverse primers for TCR Jbeta segments was used. A multiplex PCR assay on genomic DNA amplified the CDR3 region of rearranged TCR beta genes. The Illumina HiSeq System was used to sequence the amplified TCR beta libraries as 87-base-pair reads. The authors processed their data as follows. Across the 500 to 700 repertoires, a later analysis counted approximately 83 million unique TCR beta chains, 9 million to 14 million of which were shared by at least two donors. A nearest-neighbor algorithm error-corrected the raw reads and collapsed the reads into unique sequences, merging closely related sequences to remove PCR and sequencing errors. V, D and J gene segments were assigned by aligning CDR3 sequences to IMGT reference sequences. For a sequence to be retained, at least a six-nucleotide match to both a V gene segment and a J gene segment was required. Rearrangements were classified as productive when the CDR3 lacked stop codons and remained in frame with V and J, and all other rearrangements were classified as non-productive. Following IMGT convention, CDR3 was defined as the stretch from the second conserved V-encoded cysteine to the conserved J-encoded phenylalanine. In an earlier analysis of some 550 of the donors, sequences lacking an unambiguous match to a single V gene segment were excluded. In an earlier analysis of several hundred of the donors, a V segment was called functional when productive rearrangements were above 56.7%, and segregating when the standard deviation between donors exceeded 5%. A statistical classification framework was built for diagnosing cytomegalovirus status from the catalog of TCR beta chain sequences. In a later analysis, V and J genes were assigned by comparing TCR nucleotide sequences against IMGT/GENE-DB human TR gene sequences. The TCRdist pipeline was used in a later analysis to assign CDR3 sequences and most-parsimonious VDJ recombination scenarios. In a later analysis, each TCR beta chain was defined by its CDR3 amino acid sequence together with its V-gene family, and reads without a unique V-gene family were excluded. To address suspected cross-contamination and a sequencing artifact, a later analysis removed 450 to 700 highly shared, low-generation-probability nucleotide sequences. For each public chain, a later analysis derived a clonal expansion index from normalized ranks of inferred template counts within each repertoire. Generation probabilities in a later analysis came from a VDJ recombination model fitted to out-of-frame rearrangements, and those results were checked against IGoR. Hypergeometric tests were used in a later analysis to score TCR-TCR, TCR-HLA and TCR-CMV co-occurrence, with a repertoire-size bias correction applied to the TCR pairs. A later analysis estimated false discovery rates by permuting HLA or CMV assignments 20 times. In a later analysis, co-occurring TCRs were grouped with DBSCAN, and TCRdist sequence similarity was added when clustering was performed within HLA-allele-positive subsets. Co-occurrence clustering excluded repertoires with fewer than 30,000 or more than 120,000 public chains, plus five with anomalous nucleotide sharing. TCRdb retrieved this table from immuneACCESS and kept in-frame rearrangements only. Not all clones are present; in checked studies, unresolved V genes account for under half, and no reason is known for the remainder. V and J calls and clone size follow that table, whereas D and trimming were derived from the DNA. This sample lists about 160,000 clones; about 80% were detected once. The ten largest clones add up to approximately 1.5% of the sample.

Counted from cysteine to phenylalanine, this CDR3 has 17 amino acids. Only CDR3 DNA is held: 51 bases, read in frame from base 1. From the germline V gene, CDR1 is SGDLS and CDR2 is YYNGEE. The chain is made from TRBV9 and TRBJ2-5; TRBD1 lines up with 9 middle nucleotides. TRBJ2-7 matches the DNA end more closely, so the J call is doubtful. This TCR was recovered from a man aged 35 to 55 in good health and CMV-seronegative. The sequencing input was PBMCs. The nucleotide sequence reads TGTGCCAGCAGCGTAGGTCTCGGGACAGGGTACACCCACGAGCAGTACTTC. It is translated as CASSVGLGTGYTHEQYF.